Following are 20 T cell receptor beta chains from one sample sequenced in a study of cytomegalovirus exposure and HLA in healthy donors. Researchers ran the PCR with 60 Vbeta and 13 Jbeta primers. TCRdb keeps only in-frame clones here, not all; method: immunoSEQ multiplex PCR. Here the sample spans tens of thousands of clones, around 80% being singletons. The sequenced sample was PBMCs. These receptors were obtained from a male donor in good health and CMV-seropositive.

This chain uses TRBV28 with TRBJ2-1, with D possibly matching TRBD1 (5 bases). Germline CDR1 is MDHEN and CDR2 is SYDVKM. V lost 4 bases to trimming and J lost 3 bases, with 7 bases between them. The CDR3 is 13 amino acids. This CDR3 reads CASSSDSYNEQFF. The CDR3, as DNA: TGTGCCAGCAGTTCCGACAGCTACAATGAGCAGTTCTTC.

The rearrangement links TRBV6-1 to TRBJ2-7, with TRBD1 matching over 7 bases. The CDR3 is made up of 15 amino acids. The V and J ends lost 7 bases and 0 bases, in that order; junction bases with no gene match: 9. From germline, CDR1 is MNHNS and CDR2 SASEGT. CDR3 loop: CASKGEGAASYEQYF. The CDR3 coding sequence is TGTGCCAGCAAGGGTGAGGGGGCAGCCTCCTACGAGCAGTACTTC.

The chain joins TRBV27 to TRBJ2-7, with D possibly TRBD2 on 6 matching bases. Germline V gives CDR1 MNHEY, CDR2 SMNVEV (reference sequence). This CDR3 comprises 15 residues. Trimming took off 6 bases at V and 2 bases at J, with 17 bases between the two ends. In DNA, the CDR3 is TGTGCCAGCAGCTTTTATTTGGCGGGACCCTACGAGCAGTACTTC. Translated, it gives CASSFYLAGPYEQYF.

V and J are TRBV28 and TRBJ1-5, with 9 bases fitting TRBD1. The CDR3 sequence is 19 residues long. The junction had 15 bases not matched to a gene; V was cut back by 3 bases and J by 3 bases. CDR1 MDHEN and CDR2 SYDVKM come from the germline V gene. The CDR3 loop reads CASSFRYTPGQGLNQPQHF. The CDR3 region has the DNA TGTGCCAGCAGTTTTCGCTACACTCCGGGACAGGGACTCAATCAGCCCCAGCATTTT.

This clone was seen only once. The chain links TRBV12-5 to TRBJ2-1; no definite D call. V was trimmed by 1 base and J by 0 bases, leaving 4 bases between them. The CDR3 loop spans 14 amino acids. The germline V gene has CDR1 LGHNT and CDR2 FRNRAP. CDR3 sequence reads: CASGLGSSYNEQFF. The CDR3 nucleotides are TGTGCTAGTGGTTTGGGCAGCTCCTACAATGAGCAGTTCTTC. The full variable domain, completed using reference TRBV12-5 and TRBJ2-1, is DARVTQTPRHKVTEMGQEVTMRCQPILGHNTVFWYRQTMMQGLELLAYFRNRAPLDDSGMPKDRFSAEMPDATLATLKIQPSEPRDSAVYFCASGLGSSYNEQFFGPGTRLTVL.

V is TRBV7-9 and J is TRBJ2-5; the D gene is possibly TRBD2 (5 bases). The J call may be incorrect, as the DNA end agrees better with TRBJ2-7. Germline CDR1 and CDR2: SEHNR and FQNEAQ (reference sequence). The CDR3 consists of 13 residues. The CDR3 protein is CASSLGVTGEQYF. The CDR3 coding sequence is TGTGCCAGCAGCCTCGGGGTAACTGGCGAGCAGTACTTC.

The chain links TRBV6-5 to TRBJ2-7; 7 nucleotides agree with TRBD2. The V gene's germline CDR1 is MNHEY and CDR2 SVGAGI. V trimming: 2 bases; J trimming: 7 bases; junction bases outside the gene matches: 8. The CDR3 sequence is 14 residues long. As DNA, the CDR3 is TGTGCCAGCAGTTACGACCGACTAGCTCAGGAGCAGTACTTC. This codes for CASSYDRLAQEQYF.

The chain employs TRBV10-3 and TRBJ2-1; D is unresolved. Germline values: CDR1 ENHRY, CDR2 SYGVKD. V lost 6 bases and J 4 bases, leaving 19 bases between the germline ends. This CDR3 is built from 16 residues. The CDR3, as DNA: TGTGCCATCAGCGAAGTTAGTAATTCCCCTTACAATGAGCAGTTCTTC. Amino acids: CAISEVSNSPYNEQFF.

V and J are TRBV15 and TRBJ2-7; TRBD2 is a possible D gene (6 bases). The CDR3 has 17 amino acids. Germline V CDR1 and CDR2: LNHNV, YYDKDF (reference sequence). Trimming cost V 0 bases and J 0 bases, with 15 bases left between them. Written as DNA, the CDR3 is TGTGCCACCAGCAGAGATCCTGTAGGGCGGGGCTCCTACGAGCAGTACTTC. Its protein product is CATSRDPVGRGSYEQYF.

The V call is TRBV6-6, the J call TRBJ1-5, with D possibly matching TRBD1 (6 bases). The CDR3 length is 15 residues. The V end lost 4 bases, the J end lost 7 bases, and 17 bases lay between the germline ends. Germline CDR1 is MNHNY and CDR2 is SVGAGI (reference sequence). The CDR3 nucleotides are TGTGCCAGCAGTTTATCGGACTGGGGGCACCAGCCCCAGCATTTT. It codes for CASSLSDWGHQPQHF.

This clone was seen only a few times. The J gene is TRBJ1-2, the V gene TRBV7-9; 12 nucleotides line up with TRBD1. The trim removed 4 bases at V and 5 bases at J, leaving 8 bases unmatched. Germline lookup yields CDR1 SEHNR and CDR2 FQNEAQ (reference sequence). CDR3 length equals 16 residues. Written as DNA, the CDR3 is TGTGCCAGCAGCTACGGGACAGGGGGCGCGAGATATGGCTACACCTTC. Encoded protein: CASSYGTGGARYGYTF. The complete variable domain, with remaining parts taken from reference TRBV7-9 and TRBJ1-2, reads DTGVSQNPRHKITKRGQNVTFRCDPISEHNRLYWYRQTLGQGPEFLTYFQNEAQLEKSRLLSDRFSAERPKGSFSTLEIQRTEQGDSAMYLCASSYGTGGARYGYTFGSGTRLTVV.

This chain joins TRBV9 and TRBJ2-5; 7 bases are shared with TRBD1. The CDR3 spans 13 residues. Germline CDR1 reads SGDLS; CDR2 reads YYNGEE. The V segment lost 8 bases and the J segment 2 bases; nucleotides outside the gene matches: 6. The CDR3 DNA reads TGTGCCAGTAACAGGGGATGGCAAGAGACCCAGTACTTC. It encodes CASNRGWQETQYF.

The chain combines TRBV28 with TRBJ2-3; 8 bases line up with TRBD2. The CDR3 contains 14 residues. V gave up 6 bases and J gave up 4 bases; unmatched junction bases: 6. In germline, CDR1 is MDHEN, CDR2 SYDVKM. CDR3 sequence: CASSLTSDSDTQYF. CDR3 in DNA: TGTGCCAGCAGCTTGACTAGCGATTCAGATACGCAGTATTTT.

The V gene is TRBV5-4, the J gene TRBJ2-6, with 7 bases matching TRBD1. V shed 5 bases and J 0 bases; nucleotides not matched to a gene: 8. The CDR3 extends over 17 amino acids. Germline CDR1 reads SGHNT; CDR2 reads YYREEE (reference sequence). This chain's CDR3 is CASSTGDSSSGANVLTF. CDR3 nucleotides: TGTGCCAGCAGTACAGGGGATTCAAGCTCTGGGGCCAACGTCCTGACTTTC.

The rearrangement joins TRBV5-1 to TRBJ1-1, with D possibly matching TRBD1 (5 bases). The V and J ends lost 4 bases and 4 bases respectively, with 14 bases between them. Germline CDR1 is SGHRS and CDR2 is YFSETQ. This CDR3 has 14 residues. CDR3 protein: CASSGQGGSTEAFF. CDR3 DNA: TGCGCCAGCAGCGGCCAGGGAGGGAGCACTGAAGCTTTCTTT.

The chain is built from TRBV11-3 and TRBJ2-1; 7 nucleotides align to TRBD2. V shed 7 bases, J shed 12 bases, and the junction held 24 bases outside the gene matches. This CDR3 has 17 amino acids. Germline CDR1 is SGHNT and CDR2 is YENEEA. CDR3 in amino acids: CASTTPPASGLNDGQFF. In DNA form, the CDR3 reads TGTGCCAGCACCACTCCCCCAGCTAGCGGCCTCAATGATGGGCAGTTCTTC. Full variable domain (remainder filled in from reference TRBV11-3 and TRBJ2-1): EAGVVQSPRYKIIEKKQPVAFWCNPISGHNTLYWYLQNLGQGPELLIRYENEEAVDDSQLPKDRFSAERLKGVDSTLKIQPAELGDSAVYLCASTTPPASGLNDGQFFGPGTRLTVL.

The J gene is TRBJ2-5, the V gene TRBV7-2, with D possibly being TRBD2 (5 bases). From germline, CDR1 is SGHTA and CDR2 FQGNSA. This CDR3 is 14 amino acids long. Deletions cut 5 bases from V and 2 bases from J, with 12 bases between. This CDR3 reads CASSLTRWQETQYF. CDR3 in DNA: TGTGCCAGCAGCCTCACTAGGTGGCAAGAGACCCAGTACTTC. Complete variable domain (other parts from reference TRBV7-2 and TRBJ2-5): GAGVSQSPSNKVTEKGKDVELRCDPISGHTALYWYRQSLGQGLEFLIYFQGNSAPDKSGLPSDRFSAERTGGSVSTLTIQRTQQEDSAVYLCASSLTRWQETQYFGPGTRLLVL.

The genes are TRBV28 and TRBJ2-3; 16 nucleotides line up with TRBD2. This CDR3 has 19 residues. Germline V gene data show CDR1 as MDHEN and CDR2 as SYDVKM. Trimming removed 6 bases from V and 4 bases from J; junction bases left unmatched: 13. The CDR3: CASSLFTGTSGRAPDTQYF. The DNA for the CDR3 is TGTGCCAGCAGCCTATTTACCGGGACTAGCGGGAGGGCCCCAGATACGCAGTATTTT.

As DNA, the CDR3 is TGTGCCAGCAGACCCGACAGGATGAACACTGAAGCTTTCTTT. This translates into CASRPDRMNTEAFF. The chain recombines TRBV7-2 with TRBJ1-1; tentative D call: TRBD1 (6 bases). V dropped 6 bases and J dropped 0 bases, with 11 bases sitting between them. The CDR3 spans 14 residues. CDR1 and CDR2 from the germline V gene are SGHTA and FQGNSA.

The CDR3 spells CASAPQDRRGYTF. CDR3 nucleotide sequence: TGTGCCAGCGCTCCTCAGGACAGGAGGGGCTACACCTTC. The chain couples TRBV27 to TRBJ1-2; 7 bases align to TRBD1. Looked up from germline, CDR1 is MNHEY and CDR2 is SMNVEV (reference sequence). This CDR3 spans 13 amino acids. The junction had 11 bases not matched to a gene; V was cut back by 8 bases and J by 8 bases.